This T cell receptor beta chain was observed in a study of cytomegalovirus exposure and HLA in healthy donors. Study details: Earlier, some 170 million T cells were analyzed, and fewer than 120 million unique TCR beta sequences were found among them. Overall study results and limits: Cytomegalovirus status was reportedly diagnosed by the classifier with high specificity and sensitivity.

This clone was recorded a few times. Its matching antigen is unknown. The CDR3 runs to 14 residues. The germline V gene has CDR1 KGHSH and CDR2 LQKENI. Trimming shortened V by 5 bases and J by 3 bases, and 10 bases separated the two germline ends. It was with 60 Vbeta and 13 Jbeta primers that the PCR ran. Clones were sequenced by immunoSEQ multiplex PCR, and TCRdb holds only the in-frame ones, with some missing. Of 200,000 to 250,000 clones listed, around 73% are singletons. The chain is built from TRBV18 and TRBJ2-2; D remains ambiguous. This receptor was obtained from a male donor in good health and CMV-seronegative. The sample was PBMCs. The CDR3 protein is CASSIQLDTGELFF. CDR3 DNA: TGTGCCAGCTCAATCCAGTTGGACACCGGGGAGCTGTTTTTT.